Listed below are T cell receptor beta chains from one sample, sequenced in a study of CD8+ T cells in alopecia areata. Assay used: immunoSEQ multiplex PCR; TCRdb lists only in-frame clones, some missing. The sample lists 200,000 or so clones, more than 30% occurring once. The sample consisted of CD4+ T cells sorted from blood, taken around week 30, from a patient treated with tofacitinib. The receptors were gathered from a human donor with alopecia areata. Each CDR3 is given with its conserved first and last residue. A D gene is named only where the DNA matches it firmly. Only some rows state a clone size, as once, few, many or a class for expanded clones.

TRBD1	TRBV2	many	TRBJ2-2	TGTGCCAGCACGTGGGGACAGCCGAACACCGGGGAGCTGTTTTTT	CASTWGQPNTGELFF
-	TRBV10-3	-	TRBJ1-1	TGTGCCATCAGTGATCAGGTCTCTGAAGCTTTCTTT	CAISDQVSEAFF
-	TRBV5-6	-	TRBJ2-7	TGTGCCAGCAGAAAGGGCACGACCTACGAGCAGTACTTC	CASRKGTTYEQYF
TRBD2	TRBV6-5	-	TRBJ2-1	TGTGCCAGCACGCGGGGAGGGGCCTCGAACAATGAGCAGTTCTTC	CASTRGGASNNEQFF
-	TRBV29-1	-	TRBJ2-1	TGCAGCGTGGAGTTCCAGACGAATGAGCAGTTCTTC	CSVEFQTNEQFF
-	TRBV30	-	TRBJ1-2	TGTGCCTGGACCCCAGGGGCAGAGGGCTACACCTTC	CAWTPGAEGYTF
-	TRBV2	once	TRBJ1-5	TGTGCCAGCAGGGGGAACACAATGAATCAGCCCCAGCATTTT	CASRGNTMNQPQHF
-	TRBV29-1	few	TRBJ2-1	TGCAGCGTTCGTAGGTCCTACAATGAGCAGTTCTTC	CSVRRSYNEQFF
-	TRBV4-2	few	TRBJ2-1	TGTGCCAGCAGCCAACTCACAGGGCCCTACAATGAGCAGTTCTTC	CASSQLTGPYNEQFF
-	TRBV6-5	-	TRBJ1-2	TGTGCCAGCAGTCCCCAAAGCGGTGGCTACACCTTC	CASSPQSGGYTF
-	TRBV9	-	TRBJ2-7	TGTGCCAGCAGCTTCGGACAGTCCTCCTACGAGCAGTACTTC	CASSFGQSSYEQYF
-	TRBV29-1	-	TRBJ2-1	TGCAGCGGCGCGGGGAGCTCCTACAATGAGCAGTTCTTC	CSGAGSSYNEQFF
-	TRBV7-3	-	TRBJ2-2	TGTGCCAGCAGCACTCAACACACCGGGGAGCTGTTTTTT	CASSTQHTGELFF
-	TRBV6-5	-	TRBJ2-3	TGTGCCAGCAGTTACTCGGGGCGTGCGGGTACGCAGTATTTT	CASSYSGRAGTQYF
TRBD2	TRBV30	-	TRBJ2-2	TGTGCCTGGAGCTCTGGACTAGCGGGCACCGGGGAGCTGTTTTTT	CAWSSGLAGTGELFF
-	TRBV5-1	-	TRBJ2-3	TGCGCCAGCAGCTTGGGACAGAGCACAGATACGCAGTATTTT	CASSLGQSTDTQYF
TRBD1	TRBV4-1	-	TRBJ2-1	TGCGCCAGCAGCCAGCTTCAGACAGGGATATCCTACAATGAGCAGTTCTTC	CASSQLQTGISYNEQFF